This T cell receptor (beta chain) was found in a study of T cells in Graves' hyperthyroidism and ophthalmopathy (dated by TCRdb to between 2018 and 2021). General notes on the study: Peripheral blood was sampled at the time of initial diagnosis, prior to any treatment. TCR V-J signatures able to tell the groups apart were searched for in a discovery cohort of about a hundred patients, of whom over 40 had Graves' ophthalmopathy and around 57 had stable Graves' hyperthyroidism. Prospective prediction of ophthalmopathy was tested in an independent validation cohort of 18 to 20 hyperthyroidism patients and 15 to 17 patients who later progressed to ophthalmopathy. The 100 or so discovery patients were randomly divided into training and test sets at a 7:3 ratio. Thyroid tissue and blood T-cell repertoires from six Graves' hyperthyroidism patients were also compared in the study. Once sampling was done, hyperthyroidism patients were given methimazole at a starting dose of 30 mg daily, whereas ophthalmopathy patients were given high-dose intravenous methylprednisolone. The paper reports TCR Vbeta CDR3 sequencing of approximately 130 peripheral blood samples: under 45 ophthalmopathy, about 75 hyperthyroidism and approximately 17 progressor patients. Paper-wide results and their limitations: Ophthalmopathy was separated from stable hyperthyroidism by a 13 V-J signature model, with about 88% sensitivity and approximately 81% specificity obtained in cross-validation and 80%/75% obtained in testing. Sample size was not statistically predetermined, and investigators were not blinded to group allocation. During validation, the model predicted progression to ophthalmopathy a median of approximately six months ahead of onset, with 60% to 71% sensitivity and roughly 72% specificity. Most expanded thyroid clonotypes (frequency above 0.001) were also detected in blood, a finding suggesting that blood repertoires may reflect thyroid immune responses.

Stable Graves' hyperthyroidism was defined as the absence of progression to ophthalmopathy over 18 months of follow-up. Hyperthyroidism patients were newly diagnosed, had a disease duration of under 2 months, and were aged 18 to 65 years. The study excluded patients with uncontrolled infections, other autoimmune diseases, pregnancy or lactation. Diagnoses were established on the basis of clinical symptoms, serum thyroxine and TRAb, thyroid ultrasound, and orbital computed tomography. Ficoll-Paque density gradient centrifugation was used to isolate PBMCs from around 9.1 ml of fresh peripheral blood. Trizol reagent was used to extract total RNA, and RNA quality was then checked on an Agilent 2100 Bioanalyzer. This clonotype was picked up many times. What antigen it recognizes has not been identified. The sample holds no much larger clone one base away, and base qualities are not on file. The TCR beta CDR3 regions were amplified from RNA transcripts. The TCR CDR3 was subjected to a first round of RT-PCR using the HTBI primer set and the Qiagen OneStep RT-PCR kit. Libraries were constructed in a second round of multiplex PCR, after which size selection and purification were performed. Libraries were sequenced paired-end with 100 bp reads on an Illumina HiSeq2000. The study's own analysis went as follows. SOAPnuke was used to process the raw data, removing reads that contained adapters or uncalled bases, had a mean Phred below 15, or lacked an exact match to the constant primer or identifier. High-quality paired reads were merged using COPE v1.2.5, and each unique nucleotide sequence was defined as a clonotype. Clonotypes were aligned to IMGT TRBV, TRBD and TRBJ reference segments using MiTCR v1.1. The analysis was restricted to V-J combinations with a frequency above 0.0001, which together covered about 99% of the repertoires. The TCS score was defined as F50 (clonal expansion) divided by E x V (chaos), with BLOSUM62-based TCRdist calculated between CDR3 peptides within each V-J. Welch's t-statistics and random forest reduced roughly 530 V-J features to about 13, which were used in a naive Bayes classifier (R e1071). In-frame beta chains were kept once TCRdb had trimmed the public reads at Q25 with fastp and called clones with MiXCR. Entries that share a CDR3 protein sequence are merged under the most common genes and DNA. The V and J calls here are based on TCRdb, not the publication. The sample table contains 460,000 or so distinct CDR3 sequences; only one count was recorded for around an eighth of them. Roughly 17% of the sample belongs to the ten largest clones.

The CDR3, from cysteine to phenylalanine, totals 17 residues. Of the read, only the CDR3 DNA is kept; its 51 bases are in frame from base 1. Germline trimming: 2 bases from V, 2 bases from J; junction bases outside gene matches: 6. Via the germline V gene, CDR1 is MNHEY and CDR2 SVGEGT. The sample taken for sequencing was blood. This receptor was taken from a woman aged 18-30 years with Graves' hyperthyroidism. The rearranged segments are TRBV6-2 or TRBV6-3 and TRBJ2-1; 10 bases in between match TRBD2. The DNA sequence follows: TGTGCCAGCAGTTACCCCCTAGCGGGGGCGACCTACAATGAGCAGTTCTTC. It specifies CASSYPLAGATYNEQFF.